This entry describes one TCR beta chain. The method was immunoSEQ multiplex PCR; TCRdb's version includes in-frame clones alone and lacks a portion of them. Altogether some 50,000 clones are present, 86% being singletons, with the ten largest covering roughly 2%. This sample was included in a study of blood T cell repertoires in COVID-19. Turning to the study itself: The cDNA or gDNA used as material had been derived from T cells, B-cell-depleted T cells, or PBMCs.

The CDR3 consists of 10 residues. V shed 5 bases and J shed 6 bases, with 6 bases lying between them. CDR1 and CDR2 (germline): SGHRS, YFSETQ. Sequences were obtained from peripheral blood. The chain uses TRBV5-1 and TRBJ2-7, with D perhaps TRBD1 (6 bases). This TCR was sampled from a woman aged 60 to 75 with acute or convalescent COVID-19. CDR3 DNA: TGCGCCAGCAGGGGGGCCGAGCAGTACTTC. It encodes CASRGAEQYF.